This T cell receptor beta chain is drawn from a study of PD-1 blockade in mismatch repair-deficient tumors (dated by TCRdb to about 2017). At the level of the whole study: Between late 2013 and September 2016, roughly 78 consecutive patients with approximately 12 mismatch repair-deficient cancer types, all previously treated and progressing, were enrolled in the trial. Deep sequencing of TCR CDR3 regions was used to track tumor-associated T cell clones in peripheral blood of patients responding to PD-1 blockade. Paper-wide results and their limitations: Tumor-resident clones, often undetectable in blood before treatment, expanded rapidly after pembrolizumab and then contracted, generally before radiologic responses.

The protocol used for the library was the immunoSEQ multiplex PCR assay. Not all clones reach the TCRdb copy of this immuneACCESS table, which keeps in-frame sequences only. Checked studies attribute under half of the gap to unresolved V genes and leave the rest unexplained. The sample data list some 27,000 clones, and approximately 88% of these were observed just once. In total, the top ten clones hold approximately 3.1% of the sample. V sheds 4 bases and J sheds 0 bases, leaving 8 bases between their ends. CDR1 and CDR2 (SGHTS, YDEGEE) derive from the germline V gene. The CDR3 contains 14 residues, cysteine and phenylalanine counted. Only the CDR3 DNA stays, 42 bases, in frame from base 1. The time point label of this sample denotes: peripheral blood before pembrolizumab. For every enrolled patient, mismatch repair deficiency was confirmed by either polymerase chain reaction or immunohistochemistry. Three patients who responded to pembrolizumab therapy underwent TCR sequencing. Pembrolizumab PD-1 blockade was prospectively tested in advanced mismatch repair-deficient cancers, regardless of tissue of origin, in the phase II trial. Serial peripheral blood T cell samples were collected before and at multiple times after starting PD-1 blockade. Blood sampling times were expressed in weeks after the first pembrolizumab dose.

Worth noting for this clone: Its antigen remains unidentified. No much larger clone is present one base from it, and per-base qualities are unavailable.

Rearrangement joined TRBV5-8 to TRBJ1-3; the D gene cannot be named for sure. This TCR came from an adult with mismatch repair-deficient cancer. Sample: PBMCs, taken before pembrolizumab treatment. The DNA is as follows: TGTGCCAGCAGCCACTACAACTCTGGAAACACCATATATTTT. It translates to CASSHYNSGNTIYF.